These 15 T cell receptor beta chains came from one sample sequenced in a study of CD8+CD57+ T cells in acquired aplastic anemia. Before being chosen for sequencing, patients had shown CD8+CD57+ cell expansion by flow cytometry. Genomic DNA provided the template from which TCR beta VDJ and CDR3 profiles were obtained. TCRdb processed the reads anew with MiXCR; each CDR3 protein has one entry. The sample contains approximately 300,000 distinct CDR3 sequences, about 50% of which appear only once. Material for sequencing was sorted CD4+, CD8+, or CD8+CD57+ T cells (not recorded which) from PBMCs. Receptors originate from a human donor with aplastic anemia.

This clonotype was counted ten times or more. This CDR3 is CASSSTTSFLYNEQFF. In DNA, the CDR3 is TGTGCCAGTAGTTCAACGACTAGCTTCCTCTACAATGAGCAGTTCTTC. J is TRBJ2-1 and V is TRBV19; 7 bases agree with TRBD2. Germline loops: CDR1 LNHDA, CDR2 SQIVND (reference sequence). Losses at the gene ends were 5 bases for V and 3 bases for J; bases not matched to a gene: 10. The CDR3 contains 16 residues.

This clonotype appeared a few times. This CDR3 reads CASSPFGDYNEQFF. CDR3 coding DNA: TGTGCCAGCAGTCCCTTTGGAGACTACAATGAGCAGTTCTTC. The V gene is TRBV6-4, the J gene TRBJ2-1, with D uncertain. The V gene's germline CDR1 is MRHNA and CDR2 SNTAGT. This CDR3 is 14 amino acids long. V lost 5 bases and J lost 3, with 11 bases in between.

This chain connects TRBV11-2 to TRBJ1-6; 7 bases match TRBD1. Germline CDR1 reads SGHAT; CDR2 reads FQNNGV. The trim removed 3 bases at V and 7 bases at J, leaving 3 bases unmatched. The CDR3 covers 14 residues. CDR3 nucleotides: TGTGCCAGCAGCTTGACAGGGATGAATTCACCCCTCCACTTT. It encodes CASSLTGMNSPLHF.

The V and J genes are TRBV25-1 and TRBJ2-7; no reliable D call. The CDR3 runs to 16 residues. Deletions cut 4 bases from V and 0 bases from J, with 16 bases between. Germline values: CDR1 MGHDK, CDR2 SYGVNS. CDR3 bases: TGTGCCAGCAGTGGATTGGTTCCCCCCAGCTCCTACGAGCAGTACTTC. Translating it yields CASSGLVPPSSYEQYF.

This sequence joins TRBV7-8 and TRBJ2-5; D is ambiguous. The V gene's germline CDR1 is SGHVS and CDR2 FQNEAQ. The CDR3 loop spans 14 amino acids. V was pared by 5 bases and J by 3 bases, with 13 bases between. Written as DNA, the CDR3 is TGTGCCAGCAGCGCCCCTAGTTGGGAAGAGACCCAGTACTTC. This sequence encodes CASSAPSWEETQYF.

The chain joins TRBV27 to TRBJ2-7; perhaps TRBD1 as D (7 bases). Trimming removed 3 bases from V and 4 bases from J, with 16 bases in between. There are 15 residues in the CDR3. Germline values: CDR1 MNHEY, CDR2 SMNVEV (reference sequence). CDR3 amino acids: CASSFRQGGIYEQYF. CDR3 nucleotide sequence: TGTGCCAGCAGTTTTAGGCAGGGGGGTATTTACGAGCAGTACTTC.

This clonotype has ten or more counts. The chain couples TRBV20-1 to TRBJ2-3; perhaps D is TRBD1 or TRBD2 (5 bases each). From germline, CDR1 is DFQATT and CDR2 SNEGSKA (reference sequence). This CDR3 contains 16 residues. With 5 bases removed from V and 0 bases from J, the gap between germline ends came to 18 bases. CDR3 in amino acids: CSAGDLTKLSTDTQYF. DNA for the CDR3: TGCAGTGCTGGGGACCTAACGAAACTTAGCACAGATACGCAGTATTTT.

The V and J genes are TRBV9 and TRBJ1-2; D is undetermined. Trimming stripped 4 bases from V and 6 bases from J, with 13 bases between. The germline V gene encodes CDR1 SGDLS and CDR2 YYNGEE. The CDR3 is 13 residues long. In DNA form, the CDR3 reads TGTGCCAGCAGCTACTCGGGCCCCCATGGCTACACCTTC. This gives the protein CASSYSGPHGYTF.

The chain combines TRBV7-3 with TRBJ2-7; 9 positions agree with TRBD1. Germline-derived CDR1 and CDR2 are SGHTA and FQGTGA. The CDR3 contains 15 residues. With 2 bases clipped from V and 9 bases from J, the junction kept 11 bases outside the gene matches. The DNA for the CDR3 is TGTGCCAGCAGCTTAGTCGCACAGGGGGCCTTAAGGCAGTACTTC. Protein sequence: CASSLVAQGALRQYF.

This clonotype was found once. This chain links TRBV12-3 or TRBV12-4 with TRBJ2-5; D not resolved. V lost 3 bases and J 5 bases, leaving 13 bases between the germline ends. The CDR3 loop spans 14 amino acids. CDR3 amino acids: CASSFTSGWETQYF. For the CDR3, the DNA is TGTGCCAGCAGTTTTACATCCGGGTGGGAGACCCAGTACTTC.

The sample holds many counts of this clonotype. The chain couples TRBV7-9 to TRBJ2-1, with 11 positions matching TRBD2. V lost 1 base to trimming and J lost 4 bases; unmatched junction nucleotides: 12. CDR1 and CDR2 from the germline V gene are SEHNR and FQNEAQ (reference sequence). The CDR3 consists of 19 residues. The CDR3 DNA reads as TGTGCCAGCAGCTTAGGCCATCTTTTGTTAGCGGGAGGGTACAATGAGCAGTTCTTC. It specifies CASSLGHLLLAGGYNEQFF.

This clonotype occurred once. DNA for the CDR3: TGTGCTAGTGGTTTGACACTTCCAGGGTTCTACGAGCAGTACTTC. Translation: CASGLTLPGFYEQYF. The gene calls are TRBV12-5 and TRBJ2-7; TRBD1 might be the D (5 bases). The CDR3 loop spans 15 amino acids. Deletions cut 2 bases from V and 3 bases from J, with 14 bases between. Germline CDR1 reads LGHNT; CDR2 reads FRNRAP.

This clonotype turned up a few times. V usage is TRBV10-3 and J usage is TRBJ1-1, with 9 bases matching TRBD1. Germline CDR1 is ENHRY and CDR2 is SYGVKD. Trimming at V came to 8 bases and at J to 0 bases, leaving 10 bases not matched to a gene. The CDR3 extends over 16 amino acids. CDR3 region: CAISSGTGRMNTEAFF. Written as DNA, the CDR3 is TGTGCCATCTCGTCCGGGACAGGGCGTATGAACACTGAAGCTTTCTTT.

This clonotype was observed many times. This chain uses TRBV15 with TRBJ1-5; D gene ambiguous. Trimming stripped 0 bases from V and 7 bases from J, with 7 bases between. CDR3 size: 13 residues. Germline lookup yields CDR1 LNHNV and CDR2 YYDKDF (reference sequence). CDR3 bases: TGTGCCACCAGCAGAGATACGGGGCAGCCCCAGCATTTT. Protein: CATSRDTGQPQHF.

The chain employs TRBV5-1 and TRBJ2-3; 9 bases map to TRBD2. V gave up 2 bases and J gave up 0 bases; unmatched junction bases: 4. This CDR3 region has 16 residues. CDR1 and CDR2 from the germline V gene are SGHRS and YFSETQ. The CDR3, as DNA: TGCGCCAGCAGCTTAGGACTAGCGACGAGCACAGATACGCAGTATTTT. It encodes CASSLGLATSTDTQYF.